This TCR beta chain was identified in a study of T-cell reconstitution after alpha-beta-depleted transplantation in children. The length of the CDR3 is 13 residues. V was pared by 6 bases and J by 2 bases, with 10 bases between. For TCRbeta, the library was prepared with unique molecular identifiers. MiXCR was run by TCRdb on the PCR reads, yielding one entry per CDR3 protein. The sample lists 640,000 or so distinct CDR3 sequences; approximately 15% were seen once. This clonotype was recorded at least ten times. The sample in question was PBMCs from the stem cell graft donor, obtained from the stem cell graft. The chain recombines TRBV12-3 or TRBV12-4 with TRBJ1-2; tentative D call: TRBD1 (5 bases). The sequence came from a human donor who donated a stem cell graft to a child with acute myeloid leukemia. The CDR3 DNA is TGTGCCAGCAGCGGGGACGGGAACTATGGCTACACCTTC. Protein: CASSGDGNYGYTF.